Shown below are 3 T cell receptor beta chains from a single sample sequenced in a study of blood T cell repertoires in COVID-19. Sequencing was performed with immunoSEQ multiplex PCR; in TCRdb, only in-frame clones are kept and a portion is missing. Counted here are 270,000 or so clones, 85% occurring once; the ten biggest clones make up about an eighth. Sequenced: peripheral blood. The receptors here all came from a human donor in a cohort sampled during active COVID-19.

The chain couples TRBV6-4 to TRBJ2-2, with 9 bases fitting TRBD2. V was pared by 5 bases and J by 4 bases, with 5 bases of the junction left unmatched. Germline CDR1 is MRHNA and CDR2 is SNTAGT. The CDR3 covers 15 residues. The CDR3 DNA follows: TGTGCCAGCAGTCAACTAGCGGGCCTCACCGGGGAGCTGTTTTTT. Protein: CASSQLAGLTGELFF.

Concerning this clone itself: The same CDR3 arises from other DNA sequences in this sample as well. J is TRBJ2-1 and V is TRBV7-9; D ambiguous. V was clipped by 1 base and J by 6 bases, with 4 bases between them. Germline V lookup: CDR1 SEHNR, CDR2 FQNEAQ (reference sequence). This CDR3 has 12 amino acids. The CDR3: CASSLVGNEQFF. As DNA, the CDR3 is TGTGCCAGCAGCTTAGTCGGCAATGAGCAGTTCTTC.

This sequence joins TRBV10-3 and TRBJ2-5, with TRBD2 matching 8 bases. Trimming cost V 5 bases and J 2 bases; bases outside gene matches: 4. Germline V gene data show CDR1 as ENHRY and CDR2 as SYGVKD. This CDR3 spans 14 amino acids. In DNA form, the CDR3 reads TGTGCCATCAGTAGAGCGGGAGAACAAGAGACCCAGTACTTC. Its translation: CAISRAGEQETQYF.